This T cell receptor (beta chain) originates from a study of T cell responses to AZD1222 COVID-19 vaccine. General study points: Clonal diversity was possibly underestimated, and the donors were mostly white British, with more females. Across the whole spike, CD4 TCRs peaked at regions 160-218 and 743-854. Only a handful of AZD1222 recipients, several in all, had baseline seropositivity.

Comments on this clone: Its antigen is undetermined.

Investigators merged groups given second doses at roughly 4 or roughly 12 weeks. The method was immunoSEQ multiplex PCR; TCRdb's version includes in-frame clones alone and lacks a portion of them. Of 150,000 or so clones detected, 80% to 95% appear once; the ten largest clones hold approximately 1.3%. V lost 3 bases to trimming and J lost 5 bases; unmatched junction nucleotides: 5. Germline V gene sequence: CDR1 LGHDT, CDR2 YNNKEL (reference sequence). This CDR3 has 14 residues. This material consisted of peripheral blood, taken 28 days after the second AZD1222 dose. This rearrangement joins TRBV3-1 (or the pseudogene TRBV3-2) to TRBJ2-5, with 8 bases lining up with TRBD2. This clonotype was obtained from an adult who received the AZD1222 COVID-19 vaccine. CDR3 loop: CASSQRGVKETQYF. The CDR3 DNA reads TGTGCCAGCAGCCAGCGGGGGGTTAAGGAGACCCAGTACTTC.